The rows below give T cell receptor beta chains drawn from one sample of a study of identical twins. Via MiXCR, TCRdb re-called the 5' RACE reads, giving one row per CDR3 protein. The sample lists 1.5 million to 2 million distinct CDR3 sequences; under 35% were seen once. Input material: cord blood. These receptors all stem from a newborn girl in good health. The CDR3 runs from the conserved cysteine through the conserved F or W. The D gene is left open where the match is weak. The listing skips clone size in some rows; elsewhere it reads once, few, many or a size class.

j_call d_call clone_size v_call cdr3_aa cdr3_nt
TRBJ2-2 TRBD2 . TRBV20-1 CSARRPGLARTGELFF TGCAGTGCTAGACGACCGGGACTAGCGAGGACCGGGGAGCTGTTTTTT
TRBJ2-1 TRBD2 once TRBV6-1 CASMRLAGSSYNEQFF TGTGCCAGCATGAGGCTAGCGGGGAGCTCCTACAATGAGCAGTTCTTC
TRBJ1-2 TRBD1 few TRBV20-1 CSARDPGQGWAYGGYTF TGCAGTGCTAGAGATCCGGGACAGGGATGGGCCTATGGAGGCTACACCTTC
TRBJ2-3 . . TRBV5-1 CAGSSNRDLPADTQYF TGCGCCGGCAGCTCCAACAGGGACCTACCAGCAGATACGCAGTATTTT
TRBJ2-5 . . TRBV21-1 CASSLTRGQETQYF TGTGCCAGCAGCCTTACCAGGGGTCAAGAGACCCAGTACTTC
TRBJ1-1 TRBD1 . TRBV27 CASSPQGAGITEAFF TGTGCCAGCAGTCCCCAGGGGGCGGGGATCACTGAAGCTTTCTTT
TRBJ2-3 . many TRBV4-2 CASSQDLKRAGDTQYF TGTGCCAGCAGCCAAGATCTGAAGCGGGCTGGGGATACGCAGTATTTT
TRBJ2-7 . . TRBV4-1 CASSQEVGGPFHEQYF TGCGCCAGCAGCCAAGAGGTCGGGGGGCCTTTCCACGAGCAGTACTTC
TRBJ2-1 TRBD1 few TRBV5-1 CASSLDRQGAVSYNEQFF TGCGCCAGCAGCTTGGACCGACAGGGGGCGGTTTCTTACAATGAGCAGTTCTTC
TRBJ1-2 . few TRBV20-1 CSAVDSSTNYGYTF TGCAGTGCCGTGGACAGCTCCACAAACTATGGCTACACCTTC
TRBJ2-1 . many TRBV3-1 CASSQSDEQFF TGTGCCAGCAGTCAAAGCGATGAGCAGTTCTTC
TRBJ2-1 . . TRBV7-2 CASSLALRGRDEQFF TGTGCCAGCAGCTTAGCCTTGCGGGGGCGGGATGAGCAGTTCTTC
TRBJ2-6 . . TRBV12-3/TRBV12-4 CASSLLVVRAPGANVLTF TGTGCCAGCAGCCTTCTAGTCGTAAGGGCCCCTGGGGCCAACGTCCTGACTTTC